This TCR beta chain was found in a study of Graves' ophthalmopathy and Graves' hyperthyroidism. Certain patients, namely those with other autoimmune diseases, uncontrolled infections, pregnancy or lactation, were excluded. This clonotype was counted a single time. The antigen is not known. The junction does not match germline at one end; this may be a read error. Study-level points and caveats: Sensitivity of roughly 71% and specificity of less than 85% were achieved by the model that predicted ophthalmopathy progression. Most thyroid clonotypes with frequency above 0.001 were detected in blood too.

The germline CDR1 and CDR2 sequences are MNHNS and SASEGT. The CDR3 is made up of 16 amino acids. RNA transcripts were the source from which TCR beta CDR3 regions were amplified. HTBI primers primed a first-round RT-PCR, and a second-round multiplex PCR followed. MiXCR, applied by TCRdb to the multiplex PCR reads, yields one record per CDR3 protein. The data hold 200,000 to 250,000 distinct CDR3 sequences, with 20% to 25% observed a single time. The clonotype comes from a woman aged 50 to 65 with Graves' ophthalmopathy. The chain carries TRBV6-1 and TRBJ2-7; perhaps TRBD2 as D (6 bases). The source material was peripheral blood. The CDR3, as DNA: TGTGCCAGCAGTGAAGCGATTACCGGGAGACCCTACGAGCAGTGCTTC. This translates into CASSEAITGRPYEQCF.